The 27 T cell receptor beta chains given below trace back to one sample, sequenced in a study of early T cells in non-severe SARS-CoV-2 infection. TCRdb passed the 5' RACE reads through MiXCR, listing each CDR3 protein once. Counted here are more than 35,000 distinct CDR3 sequences, around 5% occurring once; the ten biggest clones make up 30%. The sequencing input was whole blood. The source is an adult who was a healthcare worker with PCR-confirmed SARS-CoV-2 infection or an uninfected control (not recorded which).

This clonotype was seen repeatedly, ten times or more. V gene TRBV12-3 or TRBV12-4 combines with J gene TRBJ2-7; no definite D call. The CDR3 is 12 residues long. V was trimmed by 3 bases and J by 3 bases, leaving 6 bases between them. CDR3 sequence reads: CASSFAGYEQYF. The DNA of the CDR3 is TGTGCCAGCAGTTTCGCAGGCTACGAGCAGTACTTC.

The J gene is TRBJ1-2, the V gene TRBV20-1; a possible D gene is TRBD1 (5 bases). The length of the CDR3 is 17 residues. Germline V CDR1 and CDR2: DFQATT, SNEGSKA (reference sequence). Trimming removed 0 bases from V and 7 bases from J, with 24 bases in between. The CDR3 DNA follows: TGCAGTGCTAGAGATCAGGCAGGGCGCCGATCTGGGGCTGGCTACACCTTC. Translating gives CSARDQAGRRSGAGYTF.

This clonotype was counted between two and nine times. V gene TRBV7-8 combines with J gene TRBJ1-6; D unclear. Trimming took 3 bases from V and 0 from J, leaving 6 bases between them. This CDR3 contains 15 residues. Germline loops: CDR1 SGHVS, CDR2 FQNEAQ. The CDR3 here is CASSFESSYNSPLHF. In nucleotides, the CDR3 is TGTGCCAGCAGCTTTGAGAGCTCCTATAATTCACCCCTCCACTTT.

This clonotype was recorded many times. The V call is TRBV20-1, the J call TRBJ1-1; D is undetermined. CDR1 is DFQATT, CDR2 SNEGSKA, per germline (reference sequence). Trimming took 5 bases from V and 5 from J, leaving 15 bases between them. This CDR3 region has 13 residues. The CDR3 sequence: CSARASGRTEAFF. In DNA form, the CDR3 reads TGCAGTGCTCGGGCCTCCGGGCGGACTGAAGCTTTCTTT.

Many counts were recorded for this clonotype. The chain links TRBV5-4 to TRBJ2-2, with D maybe TRBD2 (5 bases). The V end was cut by 4 bases, the J end by 6 bases, with 19 bases between. CDR1 SGHNT and CDR2 YYREEE come from the germline V gene (reference sequence). This CDR3 region has 16 residues. The CDR3 here is CASSTRTAGTAGELFF. The CDR3 nucleotides read TGTGCCAGCAGCACGCGGACTGCCGGAACAGCCGGGGAGCTGTTTTTT.

This clonotype has ten or more counts. J is TRBJ1-5 and V is TRBV19; 9 nucleotides agree with TRBD1. The CDR3 extends over 15 amino acids. The germline V gene has CDR1 LNHDA and CDR2 SQIVND (reference sequence). With V trimmed by 5 bases and J by 5 bases, 7 bases remained unmatched. The CDR3 protein is CASSPKDRGDQPQHF. CDR3 sequence (DNA): TGTGCCAGTAGTCCAAAGGACAGGGGTGATCAGCCCCAGCATTTT.

This clonotype was detected only a few times. The chain links TRBV7-2 to TRBJ2-5; D unclear. CDR1 and CDR2 from the germline V gene are SGHTA and FQGNSA. The CDR3 totals 14 residues. V was trimmed by 0 bases and J by 7 bases, leaving 12 bases between them. The CDR3 spells CASSLAGGFGTQYF. As DNA, the CDR3 is TGTGCCAGCAGCTTAGCGGGCGGTTTTGGGACCCAGTACTTC. The variable domain in full, completed from reference TRBV7-2 and TRBJ2-5, reads GAGVSQSPSNKVTEKGKDVELRCDPISGHTALYWYRQSLGQGLEFLIYFQGNSAPDKSGLPSDRFSAERTGGSVSTLTIQRTQQEDSAVYLCASSLAGGFGTQYFGPGTRLLVL.

The rearrangement links TRBV7-2 to TRBJ2-3; D is ambiguous. V was trimmed by 5 bases and J by 0 bases, leaving 12 bases between them. This CDR3 has 15 amino acids. Germline CDR1 and CDR2: SGHTA and FQGNSA. In DNA, the CDR3 is TGTGCCAGCAGCCTACCCTCTAGGAGCACAGATACGCAGTATTTT. Its protein is CASSLPSRSTDTQYF.

This clonotype was observed at least ten times. The chain employs TRBV9 and TRBJ2-1; 7 bases map to TRBD2. The germline gives CDR1 SGDLS, CDR2 YYNGEE. V lost 1 base, J lost 4 bases, and 5 bases stayed unmatched. This CDR3 is built from 15 residues. The CDR3 coding sequence is TGTGCCAGCAGCGTAACTAACGGGGGGTACAATGAGCAGTTCTTC. Its protein product is CASSVTNGGYNEQFF.

This clonotype occurred many times. The chain links TRBV30 to TRBJ2-7; 10 nucleotides agree with TRBD1. Germline CDR1 and CDR2: GTSNPN and SVGIG (reference sequence). CDR3 size: 15 residues. Losses at the gene ends were 3 bases for V and 4 bases for J; bases not matched to a gene: 9. The CDR3 protein is CAWSHRRGQGYEQYF. CDR3 coding DNA: TGTGCCTGGAGCCACAGGCGGGGACAGGGGTACGAGCAGTACTTC. Looking up the rest from reference TRBV30 and TRBJ2-7 gives the full variable domain: SQTIHQWPATLVQPVGSPLSLECTVEGTSNPNLYWYRQAAGRGLQLLFYSVGIGQISSEVPQNLSASRPQDRQFILSSKKLLLSDSGFYLCAWSHRRGQGYEQYFGPGTRLTVT.

In its sample, this clonotype was seen many times. The rearrangement uses TRBV29-1 and TRBJ2-3; D ambiguous. Germline lookup yields CDR1 SQVTM and CDR2 ANQGSEA. Trimming removed 3 bases from V and 1 base from J, with 8 bases in between. The CDR3 is made up of 13 amino acids. The CDR3 loop is CSVDRPGTDTQYF. The CDR3 bases are TGCAGCGTTGACAGGCCTGGCACAGATACGCAGTATTTT.

Only a few counts were recorded for this clonotype. V and J are TRBV7-2 and TRBJ1-5, with 9 bases that match TRBD1. The ends lost 3 bases at V and 6 bases at J; junction bases unmatched: 3. Germline CDR1 is SGHTA and CDR2 is FQGNSA. The CDR3 extends over 14 amino acids. In nucleotides, the CDR3 is TGTGCCAGCAGCTTGACAGGGGGGCTTCAGCCCCAGCATTTT. This translates into CASSLTGGLQPQHF.

This clonotype was seen a few times. The rearrangement links TRBV2 to TRBJ2-5; D perhaps matches TRBD1 (6 bases). The CDR3 has 12 amino acids. Germline CDR1 SNHLY, CDR2 FYNNEI. Trimming took off 3 bases at V and 5 bases at J, with 7 bases between the two ends. The CDR3 bases are TGTGCCAGCAGTGAGCAGGGGGAGACCCAGTACTTC. The encoded protein is CASSEQGETQYF.

The chain has TRBV5-8 and TRBJ2-1; no clear D. This CDR3 is built from 16 residues. The V end lost 0 bases, the J end lost 7 bases, and 17 bases lay between the germline ends. Germline V lookup: CDR1 SGHTS, CDR2 YDEGEE. CDR3 in amino acids: CASSLGPTVGSNEQFF. The CDR3 nucleotides read TGTGCCAGCAGCTTGGGTCCCACGGTGGGGTCGAATGAGCAGTTCTTC.

Many counts were recorded for this clonotype. The rearrangement links TRBV18 to TRBJ2-1, with D perhaps being TRBD1 or TRBD2 (6 bases each). Germline CDR1 is KGHSH and CDR2 is LQKENI. The ends were cut back, 3 bases at V and 7 bases at J, with 16 bases in the middle. The CDR3 totals 15 residues. CDR3 loop: CASSPRATGGNEQFF. The CDR3 region has the DNA TGTGCCAGCTCACCCCGCGCGACAGGAGGGAATGAGCAGTTCTTC.

The CDR3 sequence: CASKGQRLFAGELFF. The CDR3 bases are TGTGCCAGCAAGGGACAGCGTCTATTTGCCGGGGAGCTGTTTTTT. The V call is TRBV2, the J call TRBJ2-2, with TRBD1 identical over 7 bases. The germline CDR1 and CDR2 sequences are SNHLY and FYNNEI. The CDR3 contains 15 residues. With V trimmed by 7 bases and J by 6 bases, 11 bases remained unmatched. The whole variable domain, remainder taken from reference TRBV2 and TRBJ2-2, is EPEVTQTPSHQVTQMGQEVILRCVPISNHLYFYWYRQILGQKVEFLVSFYNNEISEKSEIFDDQFSVERPDGSNFTLKIRSTKLEDSAMYFCASKGQRLFAGELFFGEGSRLTVL.

The rearrangement links TRBV12-3 or TRBV12-4 to TRBJ2-1; maybe TRBD1 (6 bases). CDR3 length equals 15 residues. V was shortened by 3 bases and J by 7 bases, with 16 bases between the two germline ends. CDR3 in amino acids: CASSLRQGIENEQFF. In nucleotides, the CDR3 is TGTGCCAGCAGTTTGCGTCAGGGGATTGAGAATGAGCAGTTCTTC.

The chain joins TRBV7-8 to TRBJ1-1; the D gene is possibly TRBD1 (6 bases). CDR1 SGHVS and CDR2 FQNEAQ come from the germline V gene. The CDR3 spans 11 residues. V gave up 5 bases and J gave up 10 bases, with 11 bases separating them. CDR3 amino acids: CASSTGWGAFF. The CDR3 region has the DNA TGTGCCAGCAGCACAGGGTGGGGAGCTTTCTTT.

This clonotype was found many times. This chain connects TRBV20-1 to TRBJ1-1; no definite D call. Looked up from germline, CDR1 is DFQATT and CDR2 is SNEGSKA (reference sequence). This CDR3 is 12 amino acids long. V lost 7 bases and J lost 0, with 9 bases in between. CDR3 protein: CSVPYLNTEAFF. The CDR3 DNA is TGCAGTGTTCCTTACCTGAACACTGAAGCTTTCTTT.

This clonotype has at least ten counts. This chain connects TRBV5-1 to TRBJ2-5; 8 bases are shared with TRBD2. Germline V gene sequence: CDR1 SGHRS, CDR2 YFSETQ. V lost 4 bases and J lost 1; bases outside the gene matches: 6. This CDR3 spans 15 amino acids. CDR3 loop: CASSPGGGLQETQYF. In nucleotides, the CDR3 is TGCGCCAGCAGCCCGGGAGGGGGACTCCAAGAGACCCAGTACTTC.

This clonotype was seen ten or more times. The V gene is TRBV12-3 or TRBV12-4, the J gene TRBJ2-1; D ambiguous. The CDR3 covers 13 residues. The germline V and J ends were trimmed by 6 bases and 0 bases, with 6 bases remaining between them. In DNA, the CDR3 is TGTGCCAGCAGACAGTCCTCCTACAATGAGCAGTTCTTC. It translates to CASRQSSYNEQFF.

This clonotype appeared many times. J is TRBJ2-7 and V is TRBV6-5; D not resolved. V was clipped by 5 bases and J by 3 bases, with 11 bases between them. The CDR3 has 13 amino acids. The germline V gene encodes CDR1 MNHEY and CDR2 SVGAGI. As DNA, the CDR3 is TGTGCCAGCAGTCTCCCTGAGAGCTACGAGCAGTACTTC. Translated, it gives CASSLPESYEQYF.

The sample holds many counts of this clonotype. V gene TRBV7-9 combines with J gene TRBJ2-2; 9 bases are shared with TRBD1. Germline CDR1 is SEHNR and CDR2 is FQNEAQ (reference sequence). Trimming took 5 bases from V and 4 from J; bases not matched to a gene: 8. CDR3 length equals 16 residues. The CDR3 region is CASSRYRGQSTGELFF. CDR3 bases: TGTGCCAGCAGCCGCTACAGGGGGCAGAGCACCGGGGAGCTGTTTTTT.

The table lists this clonotype with many counts. The rearrangement links TRBV6-6 to TRBJ1-6; D is unclear. Trimming took off 2 bases at V and 5 bases at J, with 7 bases between the two ends. Germline V CDR1 and CDR2: MNHNY, SVGAGI (reference sequence). The CDR3 sequence is 14 residues long. The CDR3 region is CASSYGQNNSPLHF. The CDR3 nucleotides read TGTGCCAGCAGTTACGGGCAGAATAATTCACCCCTCCACTTT.

Ten or more counts support this clonotype. The gene calls are TRBV7-9 and TRBJ2-7; D could derive from TRBD1 or TRBD2 (5 bases each). The CDR3 spans 12 residues. CDR1 is SEHNR, CDR2 FQNEAQ, per germline (reference sequence). Trimming took off 3 bases at V and 7 bases at J, with 10 bases between the two ends. The CDR3 DNA reads TGTGCCAGCAGCTTGATGGGGGAGGAGCAGTACTTC. This gives the protein CASSLMGEEQYF.

This clonotype was observed many times. The CDR3 protein is CASSVQGRSYEQYF. In DNA form, the CDR3 reads TGTGCCAGCAGTGTCCAGGGGCGTAGCTACGAGCAGTACTTC. This chain joins TRBV6-1 and TRBJ2-7; D may be TRBD1 (6 bases). This CDR3 is built from 14 residues. Trimming shortened V by 4 bases and J by 3 bases, and 13 bases separated the two germline ends. The V gene's germline CDR1 is MNHNS and CDR2 SASEGT.

This clonotype was recorded at least ten times. The chain joins TRBV6-6 to TRBJ2-7; 7 bases are a match to TRBD1. CDR1 is MNHNY, CDR2 SVGAGI, per germline (reference sequence). This CDR3 contains 16 residues. V trimming: 5 bases; J trimming: 5 bases; junction bases outside the gene matches: 15. CDR3 DNA sequence: TGTGCCAGCAGTCCCTTGGGTTTCACAGGGGATCACGAGCAGTACTTC. This gives the protein CASSPLGFTGDHEQYF.